The 14 T cell receptor beta chains below come from one sample, sequenced in a study of low-dose radiotherapy and immunotherapy resistance in tumors. Priming of first-strand cDNA relied on TRAV- and TRBV-specific primers (covering alpha and beta chains). PCR amplification of the TCRs was performed with Phusion for 20 PCR cycles, and it relied on a constant-region primer together with a V-primer adapter. Using its own MiXCR run on the reads, TCRdb lists one record per CDR3 protein. The table records tens of thousands of distinct CDR3 sequences, roughly a tenth of them present only once. The time point here: before trial treatment. The sequencing here drew on PBMCs, taken before treatment. The origin of the receptors is a male donor with prostate cancer.

This clonotype was observed at least ten times. The chain joins TRBV20-1 to TRBJ2-1; D gene ambiguous. Germline-derived CDR1 and CDR2 are DFQATT and SNEGSKA (reference sequence). V was trimmed by 6 bases and J by 9 bases, leaving 21 bases between them. There are 14 residues in the CDR3. The CDR3 loop reads CSAPNVVSIVEQFF. In DNA form, the CDR3 reads TGCAGTGCCCCCAATGTAGTTTCAATCGTTGAGCAGTTCTTC.

This clonotype was recorded at least ten times. This chain links TRBV5-5 with TRBJ1-4; D gene ambiguous. Germline values: CDR1 SGHKS, CDR2 YYEKEE (reference sequence). V lost 3 bases to trimming and J lost 8 bases, with 11 bases between them. This CDR3 region has 13 residues. The CDR3 bases are TGTGCCAGCAGCTCCGGCCCCGGGGAAAAACTGTTTTTT. Translated: CASSSGPGEKLFF.

This clonotype was recorded many times. V and J are TRBV12-5 and TRBJ2-4; either TRBD1 or TRBD2 may fit D (5 bases each). The germline V gene encodes CDR1 LGHNT and CDR2 FRNRAP. The CDR3 covers 17 residues. V lost 2 bases and J 7 bases, leaving 21 bases between the germline ends. In DNA form, the CDR3 reads TGTGCTAGTGGTTTGCCAAACTTAGGGTTGGGGGAGAACATTCAGTACTTC. It codes for CASGLPNLGLGENIQYF. The full variable domain, in which reference TRBV12-5 and TRBJ2-4 provide the parts outside the CDR3, is DARVTQTPRHKVTEMGQEVTMRCQPILGHNTVFWYRQTMMQGLELLAYFRNRAPLDDSGMPKDRFSAEMPDATLATLKIQPSEPRDSAVYFCASGLPNLGLGENIQYFGAGTRLSVL.

This clonotype was seen repeatedly, ten times or more. The chain combines TRBV20-1 with TRBJ2-7, with 10 bases matching TRBD2. CDR3 length: 13 residues. J lost 3 bases, V lost 7 bases, and 6 bases had no gene match. CDR1 DFQATT and CDR2 SNEGSKA come from the germline V gene (reference sequence). The CDR3 is CSGTSGTFYEQYF. In DNA, the CDR3 is TGCAGTGGTACTAGCGGGACCTTCTACGAGCAGTACTTC.

This clonotype occurred many times. This chain joins TRBV6-5 and TRBJ2-5; possibly TRBD2 for D (6 bases). Trimming left V 2 bases short and J 11 bases short, with 15 bases between. Germline CDR1 is MNHEY and CDR2 is SVGAGI. This CDR3 is 13 amino acids long. Written as DNA, the CDR3 is TGTGCCAGCAGTTACGGGAGTTCGGGGGTACAGTACTTC. Translating it yields CASSYGSSGVQYF.

This clonotype was seen repeatedly, ten times or more. The chain employs TRBV6-2 or TRBV6-3 and TRBJ2-7, with D perhaps matching TRBD2 (5 bases). CDR3 length: 15 amino acids. V shed 3 bases and J shed 2 bases, with 14 bases lying between them. Per the germline V gene, CDR1 is MNHEY and CDR2 is SVGEGT. CDR3 amino acids: CASSYGGSAPYEQYF. For the CDR3, the DNA is TGTGCCAGCAGTTATGGTGGGAGTGCCCCCTACGAGCAGTACTTC.

This clonotype was observed at least ten times. The J gene is TRBJ2-2, the V gene TRBV28, with D maybe TRBD2 (6 bases). The V gene's germline CDR1 is MDHEN and CDR2 SYDVKM. V was cut by 7 bases and J by 7 bases, with 16 bases left in between. The CDR3 length is 14 residues. The CDR3 loop is CASTRPGGGGELFF. CDR3 in DNA: TGTGCCAGCACCCGACCCGGGGGAGGCGGGGAGCTGTTTTTT.

This clonotype occurred many times. The chain combines TRBV25-1 with TRBJ2-3; 9 bases fit TRBD2. J was trimmed by 1 base and V by 5 bases; bases with no gene match: 4. Germline V gene lookup returns CDR1 MGHDK and CDR2 SYGVNS. The CDR3 runs 15 residues. CDR3 sequence: CASSSWTSGTDTQYF. Here the CDR3 DNA reads TGTGCCAGCAGTTCATGGACTAGCGGCACAGATACGCAGTATTTT.

This clonotype was recorded at least ten times. The rearrangement joins TRBV12-3 or TRBV12-4 to TRBJ2-7, with TRBD1 matching 8 bases. The junction had 6 bases not matched to a gene; V was cut back by 6 bases and J by 2 bases. The CDR3 is 14 residues long. As DNA, the CDR3 is TGTGCCAGCAGAAATGGACAGGGAGCCTACGAGCAGTACTTC. This codes for CASRNGQGAYEQYF.

This clonotype has a count of ten or more. The chain has TRBV7-3 and TRBJ2-3; no reliable D call. Between the trimmed V and J ends, which lost 4 bases and 2 bases, there was a span of 7 bases. CDR1 is SGHTA, CDR2 FQGTGA, per germline. This CDR3 has 13 residues. CDR3 nucleotides: TGTGCCAGCAGCTCGTCGTTCACAGATACGCAGTATTTT. It encodes CASSSSFTDTQYF. The complete variable domain, with remaining parts taken from reference TRBV7-3 and TRBJ2-3, reads GAGVSQTPSNKVTEKGKYVELRCDPISGHTALYWYRQSLGQGPEFLIYFQGTGAADDSGLPNDRFFAVRPEGSVSTLKIQRTERGDSAVYLCASSSSFTDTQYFGPGTRLTVL.

This clonotype was seen a few times. CDR3 protein: CASSQEDGRYEQYF. CDR3 coding DNA: TGCGCCAGCAGCCAAGAGGACGGGCGCTACGAGCAGTACTTC. The chain combines TRBV4-1 with TRBJ2-7; D remains unclear. The V gene lost 0 bases and the J gene lost 3 bases, with 9 bases spanning the gap. The CDR3 has 14 residues. In germline, CDR1 is MGHRA, CDR2 YSYEKL.

This clonotype was picked up many times. This chain links TRBV6-2 or TRBV6-3 with TRBJ1-5; D gene unclear. The CDR3 is made up of 18 amino acids. The ends were cut back, 5 bases at V and 1 base at J, with 21 bases in the middle. Germline V lookup: CDR1 MNHEY, CDR2 SVGEGT. CDR3 DNA sequence: TGTGCCAGCAGTCTTAAGGACGGAAGACGGTTAAGCAATCAGCCCCAGCATTTT. Protein product: CASSLKDGRRLSNQPQHF.

This clonotype was seen many times. V and J are TRBV29-1 and TRBJ2-6; D is uncertain. The CDR3 sequence is 11 residues long. Trimming stripped 5 bases from V and 4 bases from J, with 3 bases between. Germline CDR1 SQVTM, CDR2 ANQGSEA. The CDR3 reads CSVSGANVLTF. The CDR3 DNA is TGCAGCGTTTCCGGGGCCAACGTCCTGACTTTC. The full variable domain, rest sourced from reference TRBV29-1 and TRBJ2-6, is SAVISQKPSRDICQRGTSLTIQCQVDSQVTMMFWYRQQPGQSLTLIATANQGSEATYESGFVIDKFPISRPNLTFSTLTVSNMSPEDSSIYLCSVSGANVLTFGAGSRLTVL.

Many counts were recorded for this clonotype. The chain recombines TRBV28 with TRBJ1-5, with a weak D call TRBD1 (5 bases). The CDR3 is 15 residues long. Germline V CDR1 and CDR2: MDHEN, SYDVKM. V was clipped by 2 bases and J by 3 bases, with 11 bases between them. The CDR3 DNA reads as TGTGCCAGCAGTTTAGCAGGGTTAAACAATCAGCCCCAGCATTTT. As protein: CASSLAGLNNQPQHF.